The 2 T cell receptor beta chains reported below all come from one sample, sequenced in a study of T-cell memory formation after mild COVID-19. TCRdb independently ran MiXCR on the 5' RACE reads; one entry per CDR3 protein. The sample yields roughly 340,000 distinct CDR3 sequences, less than 20% seen once. Sample: PBMCs or a T cell subset sorted from them (not recorded which). These TCRs come from a man younger than 30 who had mild COVID-19 (a few samples of this study predate the infection). Cell type and time point are not known.

The chain combines TRBV3-1 with TRBJ2-2; perhaps D is TRBD1 or TRBD2 (7 bases each). V dropped 1 base and J dropped 5 bases, with 14 bases sitting between them. The CDR3 totals 16 residues. Germline V gene data show CDR1 as LGHDT and CDR2 as YNNKEL (reference sequence). The CDR3 reads CASSQAAQGGTGELFF. DNA of the CDR3: TGTGCCAGCAGCCAAGCTGCCCAGGGGGGGACCGGGGAGCTGTTTTTT.

This clonotype came up many times. The chain is built from TRBV7-3 and TRBJ2-5, with D possibly TRBD1 on 5 matching bases. The germline gives CDR1 SGHTA, CDR2 FQGTGA. The V end lost 3 bases, the J end lost 3 bases, and 8 bases lay between the germline ends. The CDR3 extends over 13 amino acids. In nucleotides, the CDR3 is TGTGCCAGCAGCTTTGGCAGGGAAGAGACCCAGTACTTC. Residues: CASSFGREETQYF.